Given below is one TCR beta chain in context. Its antigen is not known. One junction end does not reproduce the germline sequence, and a read error may be involved. This CDR3 is also generated by other DNA sequences in the sample. This entry belongs to a study of cytomegalovirus exposure and HLA in healthy donors. Whole-study findings and limits: The authors considered a cluster of highly shared sequence variants likely to be a sequencing artifact. An assumption of roughly uniform sequencing depth across donors underlay the presence/absence analyses.

Researchers ran the PCR with 60 Vbeta and 13 Jbeta primers. Sequencing was performed with immunoSEQ multiplex PCR; in TCRdb, only in-frame clones are kept and a portion is missing. The sample lists 160,000 or so clones; 65% to 90% were seen once. This CDR3 is 15 amino acids long. Germline lookup yields CDR1 SEHNR and CDR2 FQNEAQ (reference sequence). The V and J genes are TRBV7-9 and TRBJ1-2; 8 bases line up with TRBD1. Sequencing was carried out using PBMCs. This clonotype was sampled from a woman in her forties or fifties in good health and CMV-seropositive. The CDR3 protein is CASSFTGGNNYGYTF. CDR3 nucleotide sequence: TGCGCCAGCAGCTTTACAGGGGGGAACAACTATGGCTACACCTTC.